The 21 T cell receptor beta chains below all came from one sample that was sequenced in a study of identical twins. TCRdb re-called the 5' RACE reads through MiXCR, storing one row per CDR3 protein. The repertoire holds about 190,000 distinct CDR3 sequences, approximately 16% seen once, with 40% in the top ten. The sample also formed part of further work on T cells expressing NK-cell markers.

Sequenced: CD8+ T cells sorted from blood. All receptors come from a woman aged 18-29 years in good health.

The V call is TRBV29-1, the J call TRBJ2-1; 7 bases agree with TRBD2. The CDR3 sequence is 13 residues long. V lost 3 bases to trimming and J lost 3 bases; unmatched junction nucleotides: 2. Germline loops: CDR1 SQVTM, CDR2 ANQGSEA. DNA for the CDR3: TGCAGCGTTGAGCGGGAGAGCTACAATGAGCAGTTCTTC. Protein sequence: CSVERESYNEQFF.

This clonotype was seen ten or more times. The CDR3 nucleotides read TGCGCCAGCAGCCAAGATGGCAGGGGGAATGGCTACACCTTC. It specifies CASSQDGRGNGYTF. This chain links TRBV4-1 with TRBJ1-2; 7 bases match TRBD1. The length of the CDR3 is 14 residues. In germline, CDR1 is MGHRA, CDR2 YSYEKL. Losses at the gene ends were 0 bases for V and 6 bases for J; bases not matched to a gene: 4.

The chain combines TRBV7-2 with TRBJ2-5, with D hard to call. The germline V gene encodes CDR1 SGHTA and CDR2 FQGNSA. The CDR3 extends over 13 amino acids. V was cut by 4 bases and J by 3 bases, with 9 bases left in between. The CDR3 region has the DNA TGTGCCAGCAGCTCGTGGTCCGAAGAGACCCAGTACTTC. This encodes CASSSWSEETQYF.

This clonotype has more than one count but fewer than ten. This chain links TRBV7-6 with TRBJ2-3, with 13 positions matching TRBD2. CDR3 size: 18 residues. Germline V CDR1 and CDR2: SGHVS, FNYEAQ. The junction had 6 bases not matched to a gene; V was cut back by 1 base and J by 2 bases. CDR3 coding DNA: TGTGCCAGCAGCTTAGGGGTCGGGACTAGCGGGGCCACAGATACGCAGTATTTT. It codes for CASSLGVGTSGATDTQYF.

The chain couples TRBV11-2 to TRBJ1-6, with D possibly being TRBD1 (5 bases). CDR1 is SGHAT, CDR2 FQNNGV, per germline. The CDR3 totals 14 residues. Between the trimmed V and J ends, which lost 3 bases and 5 bases, there was a span of 8 bases. The CDR3 region has the DNA TGTGCCAGCAGCTTGACAGTTAATAATTCACCCCTCCACTTT. Translation: CASSLTVNNSPLHF.

This clonotype has only a few counts. This chain connects TRBV7-2 to TRBJ1-1; possibly TRBD1 for D (5 bases). Germline values: CDR1 SGHTA, CDR2 FQGNSA. V was pared by 8 bases and J by 3 bases, with 13 bases between. The CDR3 spans 13 residues. CDR3 loop: CASSIGGDTEAFF. The CDR3 region has the DNA TGTGCCAGCTCCATCGGGGGGGACACTGAAGCTTTCTTT.

This clonotype has more than one count but fewer than ten. This chain uses TRBV29-1 with TRBJ2-7; TRBD1 aligns across 7 bases. This CDR3 has 14 residues. With V trimmed by 2 bases and J by 3 bases, 7 bases remained unmatched. The V gene's germline CDR1 is SQVTM and CDR2 ANQGSEA. CDR3 DNA: TGCAGCGTTGAAAGACAGGGCCAGGGCTACGAGCAGTACTTC. This translates into CSVERQGQGYEQYF.

The chain couples TRBV25-1 to TRBJ1-1; no firm D call. Looked up from germline, CDR1 is MGHDK and CDR2 is SYGVNS. Deletions cut 7 bases from V and 6 bases from J, with 15 bases between. The CDR3 extends over 13 amino acids. The CDR3 nucleotides are TGTGCCAGCATTGAGGAGGGAATCTCTGAAGCTTTCTTT. It translates to CASIEEGISEAFF.

The chain is built from TRBV4-3 and TRBJ2-7; 11 positions agree with TRBD2. The CDR3 is 17 amino acids. CDR1 LGHNA and CDR2 YSLEER come from the germline V gene. V lost 3 bases and J lost 0; bases outside the gene matches: 7. DNA for the CDR3: TGCGCCAGCAGCCAGTTTAATAGCGGGAGGGCCTCCTACGAGCAGTACTTC. Translation gives CASSQFNSGRASYEQYF.

This chain joins TRBV15 and TRBJ2-7; 12 bases are a match to TRBD1. CDR3 length equals 15 residues. Trimming at V came to 1 base and at J to 5 bases, leaving 3 bases not matched to a gene. Germline CDR1 and CDR2: LNHNV and YYDKDF (reference sequence). CDR3 in DNA: TGTGCCACCAGCAGAGCGGGGACAGGGGGCAACGAGCAGTACTTC. Encoded protein: CATSRAGTGGNEQYF.

This chain links TRBV27 with TRBJ2-3; D remains ambiguous. CDR1 MNHEY and CDR2 SMNVEV come from the germline V gene (reference sequence). V gave up 6 bases and J gave up 0 bases, with 7 bases separating them. This CDR3 has 13 amino acids. The CDR3 DNA reads as TGTGCCAGCAGCATTACTAGCACAGATACGCAGTATTTT. This sequence encodes CASSITSTDTQYF.

The chain is built from TRBV13 and TRBJ2-5; D may be TRBD1 or TRBD2 (5 bases each). The CDR3 sequence is 13 residues long. Looked up from germline, CDR1 is PRHDT and CDR2 is FYEKMQ (reference sequence). With 4 bases removed from V and 1 base from J, the gap between germline ends came to 7 bases. The CDR3 sequence: CASSSGTQETQYF. CDR3 sequence (DNA): TGTGCCAGCAGCTCCGGGACCCAAGAGACCCAGTACTTC.

V is TRBV20-1 and J is TRBJ1-2; D is unresolved. V was clipped by 6 bases and J by 0 bases, with 11 bases between them. From germline, CDR1 is DFQATT and CDR2 SNEGSKA (reference sequence). The CDR3 extends over 13 amino acids. This chain's CDR3 is CSAFTEANYGYTF. The CDR3 DNA sequence: TGCAGTGCCTTCACAGAAGCTAACTATGGCTACACCTTC.

This clonotype showed up just a few times. The rearrangement links TRBV14 to TRBJ2-1; 8 bases line up with TRBD1. Trimming cost V 0 bases and J 0 bases; bases outside gene matches: 1. Germline loops: CDR1 SGHDN, CDR2 FVKESK. The CDR3 loop spans 16 amino acids. CDR3 sequence: CASSQDDRGSYNEQFF. As DNA, the CDR3 is TGTGCCAGCAGCCAAGATGACAGGGGCTCCTACAATGAGCAGTTCTTC. Supplemented by reference TRBV14 and TRBJ2-1, the full variable domain reads EAGVTQFPSHSVIEKGQTVTLRCDPISGHDNLYWYRRVMGKEIKFLLHFVKESKQDESGMPNNRFLAERTGGTYSTLKVQPAELEDSGVYFCASSQDDRGSYNEQFFGPGTRLTVL.

A few counts support this clonotype. The J gene is TRBJ2-4, the V gene TRBV12-3 or TRBV12-4, with 10 nucleotides matching TRBD1. The CDR3 totals 13 residues. The junction had 8 bases not matched to a gene; V was cut back by 3 bases and J by 15 bases. CDR3 amino acids: CASSLGTGAARYF. The CDR3 coding sequence is TGTGCCAGCAGTTTGGGGACAGGGGCCGCTCGGTACTTC.

This clonotype was observed a single time. This chain joins TRBV9 and TRBJ2-3, with unresolved D. CDR1 is SGDLS, CDR2 YYNGEE, per germline. The CDR3 extends over 11 amino acids. The V end was cut by 2 bases, the J end by 9 bases, with 7 bases between. CDR3 DNA: TGTGCCAGCAGCGTGGACGAAACGCAGTATTTT. It yields the protein CASSVDETQYF.

The chain recombines TRBV30 with TRBJ2-1; no clear D. CDR1 is GTSNPN and CDR2 is SVGIG in the germline V gene (reference sequence). V lost 5 bases and J lost 0, with 11 bases in between. The CDR3 is 14 residues long. The CDR3 DNA sequence: TGTGCCTGGGCGTGGACGAGCTCCTACAATGAGCAGTTCTTC. The encoded protein is CAWAWTSSYNEQFF.

This clonotype has just a few counts. V gene TRBV4-3 combines with J gene TRBJ2-5; TRBD1 agrees at 9 bases. CDR1 is LGHNA, CDR2 YSLEER, per germline. The CDR3 runs 14 residues. The trim removed 11 bases at V and 5 bases at J, leaving 12 bases unmatched. As DNA, the CDR3 is TGCGCCTCTCTACCGGACAGGGGATGGGAGACCCAGTACTTC. Its translation is CASLPDRGWETQYF.

This clonotype was seen many times. The J gene is TRBJ2-1, the V gene TRBV12-3 or TRBV12-4; possible D gene TRBD2, 6 bases. Trimming cost V 6 bases and J 0 bases, with 12 bases left between them. The CDR3 loop spans 15 amino acids. CDR3 amino acids: CASSPGTGSYNEQFF. CDR3 nucleotides: TGTGCCAGCAGCCCAGGGACTGGCTCCTACAATGAGCAGTTCTTC.

This chain uses TRBV19 with TRBJ2-3; no definite D call. This CDR3 is built from 15 residues. CDR1 is LNHDA, CDR2 SQIVND, per germline (reference sequence). Deletions cut 3 bases from V and 2 bases from J, with 12 bases between. The CDR3 nucleotides read TGTGCCAGTAGTATCTTAAATAGGCCCACAGATACGCAGTATTTT. Its translation: CASSILNRPTDTQYF. The entire variable domain, with the rest obtained from reference TRBV19 and TRBJ2-3, is as follows: DGGITQSPKYLFRKEGQNVTLSCEQNLNHDAMYWYRQDPGQGLRLIYYSQIVNDFQKGDIAEGYSVSREKKESFPLTVTSAQKNPTAFYLCASSILNRPTDTQYFGPGTRLTVL.

This clonotype turned up a few times. V and J are TRBV6-6 and TRBJ1-1, with a possible D match to TRBD1 (5 bases). This CDR3 is built from 12 residues. The germline V gene has CDR1 MNHNY and CDR2 SVGAGI (reference sequence). Trimming cost V 8 bases and J 4 bases, with 11 bases left between them. The CDR3 DNA follows: TGTGCCAGCGCAAATGGGGGCACTGAAGCTTTCTTT. Its translation is CASANGGTEAFF.